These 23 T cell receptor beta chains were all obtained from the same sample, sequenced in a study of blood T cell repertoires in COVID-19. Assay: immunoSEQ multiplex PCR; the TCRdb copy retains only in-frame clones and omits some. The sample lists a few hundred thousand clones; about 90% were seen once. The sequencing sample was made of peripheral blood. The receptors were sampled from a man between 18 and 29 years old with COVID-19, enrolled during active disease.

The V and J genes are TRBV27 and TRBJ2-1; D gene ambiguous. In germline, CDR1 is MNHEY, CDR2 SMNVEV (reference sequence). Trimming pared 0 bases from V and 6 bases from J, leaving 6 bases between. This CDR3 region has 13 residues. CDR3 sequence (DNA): TGTGCCAGCAGTTTATCGGCTAGCAATGAGCAGTTCTTC. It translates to CASSLSASNEQFF.

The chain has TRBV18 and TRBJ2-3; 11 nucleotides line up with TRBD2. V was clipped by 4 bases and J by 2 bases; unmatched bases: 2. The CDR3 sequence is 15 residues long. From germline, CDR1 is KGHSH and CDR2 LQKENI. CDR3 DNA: TGTGCCAGCTCACTAGCGGGGGGGCTCACAGATACGCAGTATTTT. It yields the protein CASSLAGGLTDTQYF.

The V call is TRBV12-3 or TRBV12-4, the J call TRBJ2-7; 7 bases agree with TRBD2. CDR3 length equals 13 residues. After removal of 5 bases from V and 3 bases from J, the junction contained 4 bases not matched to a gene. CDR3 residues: CASSLGLLYEQYF. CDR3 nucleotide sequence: TGTGCCAGCAGTCTGGGACTACTCTACGAGCAGTACTTC.

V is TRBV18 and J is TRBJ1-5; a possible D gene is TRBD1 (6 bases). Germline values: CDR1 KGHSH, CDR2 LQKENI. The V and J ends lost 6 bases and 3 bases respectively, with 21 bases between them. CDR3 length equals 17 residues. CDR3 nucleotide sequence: TGTGCCAGCTCGCTGCTTCCGCCGGACAGTCTCAATCAGCCCCAGCATTTT. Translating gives CASSLLPPDSLNQPQHF.

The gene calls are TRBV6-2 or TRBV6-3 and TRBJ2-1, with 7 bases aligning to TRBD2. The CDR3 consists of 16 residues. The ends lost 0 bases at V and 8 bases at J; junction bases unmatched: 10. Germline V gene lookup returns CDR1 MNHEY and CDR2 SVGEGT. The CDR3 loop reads CASSYSRGLVGDEQFF. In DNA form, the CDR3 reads TGTGCCAGCAGTTACTCGAGAGGACTAGTCGGAGATGAGCAGTTCTTC.

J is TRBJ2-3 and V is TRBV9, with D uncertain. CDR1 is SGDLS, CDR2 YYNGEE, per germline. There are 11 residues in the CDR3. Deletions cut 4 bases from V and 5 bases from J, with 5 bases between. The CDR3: CASSPLDTQYF. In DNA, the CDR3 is TGTGCCAGCAGCCCCCTAGATACGCAGTATTTT. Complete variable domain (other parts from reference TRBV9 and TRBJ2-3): DSGVTQTPKHLITATGQRVTLRCSPRSGDLSVYWYQQSLDQGLQFLIQYYNGEERAKGNILERFSAQQFPDLHSELNLSSLELGDSALYFCASSPLDTQYFGPGTRLTVL.

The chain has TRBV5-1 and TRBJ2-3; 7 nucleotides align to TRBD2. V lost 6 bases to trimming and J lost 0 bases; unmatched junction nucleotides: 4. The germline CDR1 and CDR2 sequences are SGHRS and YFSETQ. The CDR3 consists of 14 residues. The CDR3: CASKRGVSTDTQYF. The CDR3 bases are TGCGCCAGCAAACGGGGGGTTAGCACAGATACGCAGTATTTT.

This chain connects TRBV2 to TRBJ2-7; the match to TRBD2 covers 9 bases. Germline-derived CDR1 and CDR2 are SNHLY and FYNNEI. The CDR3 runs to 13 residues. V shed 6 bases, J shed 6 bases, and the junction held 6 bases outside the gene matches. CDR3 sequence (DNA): TGTGCCAGCAGGGAGGCTAGCGGGATCGAGCAGTACTTC. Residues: CASREASGIEQYF.

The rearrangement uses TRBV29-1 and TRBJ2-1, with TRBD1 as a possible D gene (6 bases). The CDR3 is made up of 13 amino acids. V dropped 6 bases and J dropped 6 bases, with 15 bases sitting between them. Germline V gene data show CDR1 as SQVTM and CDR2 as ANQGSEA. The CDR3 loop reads CSVKGHYGNEQFF. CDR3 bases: TGCAGCGTCAAGGGACATTATGGCAATGAGCAGTTCTTC.

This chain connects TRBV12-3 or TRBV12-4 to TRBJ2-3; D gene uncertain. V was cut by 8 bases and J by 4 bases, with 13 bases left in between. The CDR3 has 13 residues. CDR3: CASHPGFPDTQYF. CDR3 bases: TGTGCCAGCCACCCCGGTTTTCCAGATACGCAGTATTTT.

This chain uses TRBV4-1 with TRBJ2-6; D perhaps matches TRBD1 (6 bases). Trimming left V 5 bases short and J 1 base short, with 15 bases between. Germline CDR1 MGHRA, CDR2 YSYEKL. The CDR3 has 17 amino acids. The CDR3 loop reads CASSGGRLTSGANVLTF. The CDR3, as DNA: TGCGCCAGCAGCGGGGGCCGCCTGACATCTGGGGCCAACGTCCTGACTTTC.

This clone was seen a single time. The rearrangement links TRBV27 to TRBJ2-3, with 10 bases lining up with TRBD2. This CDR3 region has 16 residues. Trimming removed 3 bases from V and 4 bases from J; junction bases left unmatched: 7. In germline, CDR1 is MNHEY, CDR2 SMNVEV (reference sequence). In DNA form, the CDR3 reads TGTGCCAGCAGTTTGGGCAGCGGGGGGGCCCCAGATACGCAGTATTTT. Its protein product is CASSLGSGGAPDTQYF.

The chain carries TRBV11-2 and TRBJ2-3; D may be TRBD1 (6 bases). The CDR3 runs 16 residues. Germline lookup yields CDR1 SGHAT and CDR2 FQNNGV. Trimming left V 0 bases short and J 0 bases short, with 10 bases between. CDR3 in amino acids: CASSLEGAGSTDTQYF. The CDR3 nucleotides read TGTGCCAGCAGCTTAGAGGGGGCCGGCAGCACAGATACGCAGTATTTT.

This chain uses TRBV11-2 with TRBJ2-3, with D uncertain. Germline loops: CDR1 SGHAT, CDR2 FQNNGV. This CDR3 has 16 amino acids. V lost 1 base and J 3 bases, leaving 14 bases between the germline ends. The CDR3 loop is CASSLGPRYRTDTQYF. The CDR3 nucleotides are TGTGCCAGCAGCTTAGGCCCCAGGTATCGGACAGATACGCAGTATTTT.

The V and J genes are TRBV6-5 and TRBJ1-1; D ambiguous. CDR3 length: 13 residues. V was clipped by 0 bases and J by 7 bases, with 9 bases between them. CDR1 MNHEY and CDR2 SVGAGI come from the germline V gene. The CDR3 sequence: CASSYSQTLEAFF. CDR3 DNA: TGTGCCAGCAGTTACTCGCAGACACTTGAAGCTTTCTTT.

The CDR3 DNA follows: TGTGCCAGCAGCCAACCTAGCGGGAGGGCCCAAGTTTCCTACAATGAGCAGTTCTTC. This encodes CASSQPSGRAQVSYNEQFF. The chain links TRBV7-2 to TRBJ2-1; 12 nucleotides match TRBD2. V trimming: 5 bases; J trimming: 1 base; junction bases outside the gene matches: 12. Germline V gene lookup returns CDR1 SGHTA and CDR2 FQGNSA. This CDR3 has 19 residues.

CDR3 amino acids: CASSFGNTQYF. CDR3 bases: TGTGCCAGCAGTTTCGGGAATACGCAGTATTTT. The V gene is TRBV12-3 or TRBV12-4, the J gene TRBJ2-3, with D tentatively TRBD2 (5 bases). CDR3 size: 11 residues. The V gene lost 3 bases and the J gene lost 7 bases, with 5 bases spanning the gap.

The CDR3 region has the DNA TGTGCCAGCAGACTAGCCGGACCTAGAGAAAAACTGTTTTTT. Translating gives CASRLAGPREKLFF. J is TRBJ1-4 and V is TRBV6-5, with no clear D. The V and J ends lost 6 bases and 8 bases respectively, with 16 bases between them. The germline CDR1 and CDR2 sequences are MNHEY and SVGAGI. The CDR3 consists of 14 residues.

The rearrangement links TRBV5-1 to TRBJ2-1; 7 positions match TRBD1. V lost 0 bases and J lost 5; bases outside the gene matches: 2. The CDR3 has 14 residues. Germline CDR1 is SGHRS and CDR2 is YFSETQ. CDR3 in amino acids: CASSLGDSHNEQFF. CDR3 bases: TGCGCCAGCAGCTTGGGGGACAGCCACAATGAGCAGTTCTTC.

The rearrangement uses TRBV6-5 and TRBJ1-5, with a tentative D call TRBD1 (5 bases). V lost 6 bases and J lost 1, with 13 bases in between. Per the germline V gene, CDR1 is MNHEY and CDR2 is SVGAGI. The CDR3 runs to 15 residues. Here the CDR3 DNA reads TGTGCCAGCAGGAAGCAGGGTGGGAGCAATCAGCCCCAGCATTTT. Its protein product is CASRKQGGSNQPQHF.

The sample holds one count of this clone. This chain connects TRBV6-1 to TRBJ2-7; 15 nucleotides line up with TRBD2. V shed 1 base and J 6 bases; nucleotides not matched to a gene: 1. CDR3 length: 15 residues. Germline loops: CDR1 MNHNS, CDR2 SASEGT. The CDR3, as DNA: TGTGCCAGCAGTGAAGGGACTAGCGGGGGGGGCGAGCAGTACTTC. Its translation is CASSEGTSGGGEQYF.

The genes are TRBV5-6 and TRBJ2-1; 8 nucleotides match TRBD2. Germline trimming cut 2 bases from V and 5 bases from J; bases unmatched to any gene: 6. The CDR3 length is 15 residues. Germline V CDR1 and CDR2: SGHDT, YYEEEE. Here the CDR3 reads CASSFRLAGNNEQFF. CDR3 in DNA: TGTGCCAGCAGCTTTCGGCTAGCGGGTAACAATGAGCAGTTCTTC.

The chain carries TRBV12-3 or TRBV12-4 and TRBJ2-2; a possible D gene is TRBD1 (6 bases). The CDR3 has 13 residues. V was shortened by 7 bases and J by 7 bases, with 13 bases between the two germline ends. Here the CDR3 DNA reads TGTGCCAGCAATAACAGGGATTACGGGGAGCTGTTTTTT. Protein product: CASNNRDYGELFF.